The 5 T cell receptor beta chains below were found in one sample sequenced in a study of blood T cell repertoires in COVID-19. Here immunoSEQ multiplex PCR was the method, and the copy in TCRdb shows in-frame clones only, minus some. The sample comprises approximately 35,000 clones, around 80% of which are singletons, and more than 10% rests with the top ten. Sequencing was carried out using peripheral blood. These receptors all come from a human donor in a cohort sampled during active COVID-19.

V is TRBV27 and J is TRBJ2-5; 14 bases are a match to TRBD2. Germline-derived CDR1 and CDR2 are MNHEY and SMNVEV (reference sequence). The length of the CDR3 is 17 residues. Losses at the gene ends were 5 bases for V and 5 bases for J; bases not matched to a gene: 10. CDR3 bases: TGTGCCAGCAGTATAAGGACTAGCGGGGGGCGAGGGGAGACCCAGTACTTC. Translating gives CASSIRTSGGRGETQYF.

The V gene is TRBV7-9, the J gene TRBJ2-2; 8 bases align to TRBD1. The germline CDR1 and CDR2 sequences are SEHNR and FQNEAQ (reference sequence). The CDR3 has 14 residues. Unmatched junction bases numbered 6, after V lost 5 bases and J lost 7 bases. The CDR3, as DNA: TGTGCCAGCAGCACGGACAGGGTTGGCGGGGAGCTGTTTTTT. Translated, it gives CASSTDRVGGELFF.

The V call is TRBV29-1, the J call TRBJ1-4; a weak D match, TRBD1 (6 bases). V lost 6 bases and J lost 0, with 14 bases in between. This CDR3 region has 15 residues. Germline V gene sequence: CDR1 SQVTM, CDR2 ANQGSEA. CDR3 coding DNA: TGCAGCGTCGGGGAGGGGGGTGCAACTAATGAAAAACTGTTTTTT. Amino acid sequence: CSVGEGGATNEKLFF. Full variable domain (remainder filled in from reference TRBV29-1 and TRBJ1-4): SAVISQKPSRDICQRGTSLTIQCQVDSQVTMMFWYRQQPGQSLTLIATANQGSEATYESGFVIDKFPISRPNLTFSTLTVSNMSPEDSSIYLCSVGEGGATNEKLFFGSGTQLSVL.

The chain joins TRBV7-8 to TRBJ1-5; weak D call: TRBD1 (6 bases). The length of the CDR3 is 15 residues. Trimming shortened V by 5 bases and J by 0 bases, and 11 bases separated the two germline ends. The germline V gene encodes CDR1 SGHVS and CDR2 FQNEAQ. CDR3 sequence (DNA): TGTGCCAGCAGCCCAGGGACAATTAGCAATCAGCCCCAGCATTTT. Its translation: CASSPGTISNQPQHF.

This chain links TRBV6-2 or TRBV6-3 with TRBJ1-1; the D is unclear. Germline values: CDR1 MNHEY, CDR2 SVGEGT. V lost 2 bases and J 2 bases, leaving 9 bases between the germline ends. The CDR3 length is 14 residues. CDR3 sequence (DNA): TGTGCCAGCAGTTACCAGAATGCAAACACTGAAGCTTTCTTT. Its translation is CASSYQNANTEAFF.